The present entry profiles one TCR beta chain with its context. A clone one base away is much larger, so this may be a read error. This sample stems from a study of early T cells in non-severe SARS-CoV-2 infection. Overall study context: Chains stayed unpaired after sequencing of bulk RNA from unsorted whole blood.

This CDR3 region has 13 residues. V gave up 6 bases and J gave up 10 bases, with 16 bases separating them. Germline CDR1 is MNHEY and CDR2 is SVGEGT. TCRdb independently ran MiXCR on the 5' RACE reads; one entry per CDR3 protein. The sample holds fewer than 80,000 distinct CDR3 sequences, approximately 13% seen once. The chain uses TRBV6-2 or TRBV6-3 and TRBJ2-1; no definite D call. The sample was whole blood. The clonotype was recovered from an adult who was a healthcare worker with PCR-confirmed SARS-CoV-2 infection or an uninfected control (not recorded which). CDR3 DNA sequence: TGTGCCAGCAGCCGCCGTAGGCAAGGAGAGCAGTTCTTC. Protein sequence: CASSRRRQGEQFF.